Each of the 2 T cell receptor beta chains below was sequenced from the same sample in a study of cytomegalovirus exposure and HLA in healthy donors. A multiplex PCR was run with 60 Vbeta primers and 13 Jbeta primers. Data came from immunoSEQ multiplex PCR; TCRdb stores just in-frame clones and leaves some out. The sample records around 150,000 clones, about 80% being singletons. Sequencing input: PBMCs. These receptors were taken from a man between 40 and 49 years old in good health and CMV-seropositive.

This clone showed up just a few times. The rearrangement joins TRBV6-1 to TRBJ2-7; 13 nucleotides match TRBD2. V was pared by 6 bases and J by 7 bases, with 9 bases of the junction left unmatched. Germline CDR1 MNHNS, CDR2 SASEGT. The CDR3 contains 15 residues. CDR3 amino acids: CASSKLAGGPGEQYF. CDR3 coding DNA: TGTGCCAGCAGCAAACTAGCGGGAGGGCCGGGGGAGCAGTACTTC.

This clone was counted a single time. The CDR3 sequence is CASSLTGTLDGYTF. The DNA of the CDR3 is TGTGCCAGCAGCCTGACAGGGACTTTAGATGGCTACACCTTC. The V and J genes are TRBV7-3 and TRBJ1-2; TRBD1 matches at 7 bases. Germline CDR1 reads SGHTA; CDR2 reads FQGTGA. Trimming took 5 bases from V and 6 from J; bases not matched to a gene: 9. The CDR3 loop spans 14 amino acids.